A selection of T cell receptor beta chains follows, all from one sample in a study of cytomegalovirus exposure and HLA in healthy donors. TCRdb's table, derived via immunoSEQ multiplex PCR, lists solely in-frame clones and lacks some. The sample records about 330,000 clones, more than 80% being singletons. Sequenced: PBMCs. The receptors were sampled from a woman aged 18-30 years in good health and CMV-seronegative. Each CDR3 is given with its conserved first and last residue.

j_call: TRBJ2-3; v_call: TRBV19; cdr3_aa: CASNRQGFATDTQYF
j_call: TRBJ2-7; v_call: TRBV5-1; cdr3_aa: CASSFPGNVYEQYF
j_call: TRBJ2-3; v_call: TRBV7-8; cdr3_aa: CASSSERDRGRTDTQYF
j_call: TRBJ2-5; v_call: TRBV6-5; cdr3_aa: CATEGQQGQETQYF
j_call: TRBJ2-3; v_call: TRBV5-6; cdr3_aa: CASSLLVEGRTDTQYF
j_call: TRBJ2-2; v_call: TRBV4-2; cdr3_aa: CASSQEDGVTGELFF
j_call: TRBJ2-1; v_call: TRBV25-1; cdr3_aa: CASSGRTSGRAWEQFF
j_call: TRBJ2-7; v_call: TRBV11-2; cdr3_aa: CASSLPDTHEQYF
j_call: TRBJ1-1; v_call: TRBV7-3; cdr3_aa: CASSFDAGGTEAFF
j_call: TRBJ2-2; v_call: TRBV6-5; cdr3_aa: CASSSWTGGELFF
j_call: TRBJ1-2; v_call: TRBV10-2; cdr3_aa: CASSGQELGGYTF
j_call: TRBJ2-7; v_call: TRBV7-9; cdr3_aa: CASSLGVQGMYEQYF
j_call: TRBJ2-7; v_call: TRBV27; cdr3_aa: CASSSIGLAGPYEQYF
j_call: TRBJ1-2; v_call: TRBV14; cdr3_aa: CASSHSGGVYGYTF
j_call: TRBJ1-2; v_call: TRBV13; cdr3_aa: CASSSDRAPTF
j_call: TRBJ1-1; v_call: TRBV10-3; cdr3_aa: CAISVREGDTEAFF
j_call: TRBJ2-1; v_call: TRBV11-1; cdr3_aa: CASSLRAGSNEQFF
j_call: TRBJ2-1; v_call: TRBV5-1; cdr3_aa: CASSPDGGVPYNEQFF
j_call: TRBJ2-7; v_call: TRBV5-8; cdr3_aa: CASSRWVVAGVSEQYF
j_call: TRBJ2-6; v_call: TRBV27; cdr3_aa: CASRYSGANVLTF
j_call: TRBJ1-1; v_call: TRBV28; cdr3_aa: CASSLGGRLDTEAFF
j_call: TRBJ1-2; v_call: TRBV19; cdr3_aa: CASTVGQNYGYTF
j_call: TRBJ2-7; v_call: TRBV2; cdr3_aa: CASSANLPTWYEQYF
j_call: TRBJ1-5; v_call: TRBV7-9; cdr3_aa: CASSLTGNQPQHF
j_call: TRBJ2-1; v_call: TRBV5-4; cdr3_aa: CASSTGLAVIGDEQFF
j_call: TRBJ2-3; v_call: TRBV28; cdr3_aa: CASSEGLAVTTDTQYF
j_call: TRBJ2-5; v_call: TRBV18; cdr3_aa: CASSPRDSDTAQYF
j_call: TRBJ2-5; v_call: TRBV2; cdr3_aa: CATVNRVAETQYF
j_call: TRBJ2-3; v_call: TRBV5-1; cdr3_aa: CASSSVAPDTQYF
j_call: TRBJ1-1; v_call: TRBV29-1; cdr3_aa: CSVLTVANTEAFF
j_call: TRBJ1-2; v_call: TRBV7-9; cdr3_aa: CASSLGQGLMGGYTF
j_call: TRBJ1-4; v_call: TRBV29-1; cdr3_aa: CSAHLSPGEKLFF
j_call: TRBJ2-5; v_call: TRBV6-1; cdr3_aa: CASTRQGEYQETQYF
j_call: TRBJ2-3; v_call: TRBV4-3; cdr3_aa: CASSQESSGRVDTQYF
j_call: TRBJ2-1; v_call: TRBV28; cdr3_aa: CATLPGTGVGSYNEQFF
j_call: TRBJ2-7; v_call: TRBV6-5; cdr3_aa: CASSLLGGSNYEQYF
j_call: TRBJ2-7; v_call: TRBV6-6; cdr3_aa: CASSLISSGQYF
j_call: TRBJ1-2; v_call: TRBV29-1; cdr3_aa: CSVEPRVRHGYTF
j_call: TRBJ2-7; v_call: TRBV5-5; cdr3_aa: CASSFLDRGQNEQYF
j_call: TRBJ2-5; v_call: TRBV19; cdr3_aa: CASSISSGWGQETQYF
j_call: TRBJ2-3; v_call: TRBV15; cdr3_aa: CATSREGYRTDTQYF
j_call: TRBJ1-5; v_call: TRBV7-8; cdr3_aa: CASSASRRGPGGQPQHF
j_call: TRBJ2-3; v_call: TRBV7-9; cdr3_aa: CASSLTGGGRDTQYF
j_call: TRBJ2-2; v_call: TRBV29-1; cdr3_aa: CSVDLAGVRGTGELFF
j_call: TRBJ2-6; v_call: TRBV2; cdr3_aa: CASSNEGSGANVLTF
j_call: TRBJ2-7; v_call: TRBV7-6; cdr3_aa: CASTRTSGSYEQYF